This T cell receptor beta chain was sequenced for a study of OX40 agonist ivuxolimab in advanced cancers. Clones were read by immunoSEQ multiplex PCR, and TCRdb kept only the in-frame ones, dropping some. This table has tens of thousands of clones, about 86% appearing once. V lost 3 bases to trimming and J lost 5 bases; unmatched junction nucleotides: 10. This CDR3 is built from 15 residues. The V gene's germline CDR1 is SGHKS and CDR2 YYEKEE (reference sequence). Findings and caveats of the study: Clonal expansion from baseline to week 6 occurred in both CD4+ and CD8+ T cells.

Blood sampling was done at baseline, cycle 4 day 1, and cycle 7 day 1. With regard to this clone: Its antigen is currently unknown.

The origin of this receptor is an adult with an advanced solid tumor such as melanoma, head and neck, liver or kidney cancer. The V call is TRBV5-5, the J call TRBJ1-1; 7 bases map to TRBD1. Sample: CD4+ or CD8+ T cells sorted from blood, taken in a trial of the OX40 agonist ivuxolimab. The CDR3 DNA reads as TGTGCCAGCAGCTCACCTAGGACAGGAGGGACTGAAGCTTTCTTT. Protein product: CASSSPRTGGTEAFF. The whole variable domain, filled in from reference TRBV5-5 and TRBJ1-1, reads DAGVTQSPTHLIKTRGQQVTLRCSPISGHKSVSWYQQVLGQGPQFIFQYYEKEERGRGNFPDRFSARQFPNYSSELNVNALLLGDSALYLCASSSPRTGGTEAFFGQGTRLTVV.